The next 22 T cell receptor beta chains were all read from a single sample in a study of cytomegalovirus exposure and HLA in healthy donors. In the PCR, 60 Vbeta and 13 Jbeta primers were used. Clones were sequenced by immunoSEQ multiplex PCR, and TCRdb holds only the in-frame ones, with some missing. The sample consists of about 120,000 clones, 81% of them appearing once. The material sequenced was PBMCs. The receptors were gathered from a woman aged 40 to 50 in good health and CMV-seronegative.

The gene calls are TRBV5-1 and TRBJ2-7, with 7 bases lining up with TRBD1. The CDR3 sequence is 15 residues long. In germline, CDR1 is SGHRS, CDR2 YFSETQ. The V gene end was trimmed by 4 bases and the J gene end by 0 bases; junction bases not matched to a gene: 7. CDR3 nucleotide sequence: TGCGCCAGCAGCCTTAGACAGGGCGTCTCCTACGAGCAGTACTTC. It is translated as CASSLRQGVSYEQYF.

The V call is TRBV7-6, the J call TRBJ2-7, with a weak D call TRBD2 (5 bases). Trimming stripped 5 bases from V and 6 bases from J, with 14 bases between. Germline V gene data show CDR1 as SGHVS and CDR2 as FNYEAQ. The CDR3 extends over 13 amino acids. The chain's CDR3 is CASSIIPGGEQYF. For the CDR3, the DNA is TGTGCCAGCAGCATCATCCCCGGAGGCGAGCAGTACTTC.

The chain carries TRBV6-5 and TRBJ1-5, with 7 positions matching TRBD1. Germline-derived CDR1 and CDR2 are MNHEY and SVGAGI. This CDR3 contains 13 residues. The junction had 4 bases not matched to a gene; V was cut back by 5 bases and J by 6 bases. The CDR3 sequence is CASSQGGGQPQHF. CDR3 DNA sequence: TGTGCCAGCAGTCAAGGGGGCGGTCAGCCCCAGCATTTT.

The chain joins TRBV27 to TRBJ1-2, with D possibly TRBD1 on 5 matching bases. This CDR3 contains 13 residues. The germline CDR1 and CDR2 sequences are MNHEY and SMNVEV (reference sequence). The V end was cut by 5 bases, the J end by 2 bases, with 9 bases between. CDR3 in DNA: TGTGCCAGCAGTATGACAGAAAACTATGGCTACACCTTC. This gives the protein CASSMTENYGYTF.

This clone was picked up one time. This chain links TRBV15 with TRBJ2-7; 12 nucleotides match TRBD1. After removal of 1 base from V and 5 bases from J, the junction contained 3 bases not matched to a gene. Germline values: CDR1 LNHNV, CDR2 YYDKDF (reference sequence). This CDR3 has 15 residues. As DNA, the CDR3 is TGTGCCACCAGCAGAGTGGGGACAGGGGGCAACGAGCAGTACTTC. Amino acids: CATSRVGTGGNEQYF.

This CDR3 is CASRITGGYGYTF. CDR3 DNA sequence: TGTGCCAGCAGAATAACAGGCGGATATGGCTACACCTTC. The chain combines TRBV27 with TRBJ1-2; D perhaps matches TRBD1 (5 bases). Germline lookup yields CDR1 MNHEY and CDR2 SMNVEV (reference sequence). Trimming removed 6 bases at V and 5 bases at J, with 13 bases between. There are 13 residues in the CDR3.

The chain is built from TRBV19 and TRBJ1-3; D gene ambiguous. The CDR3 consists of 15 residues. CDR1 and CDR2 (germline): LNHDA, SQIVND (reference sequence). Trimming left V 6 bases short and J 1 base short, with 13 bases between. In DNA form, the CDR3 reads TGTGCCAGTAGCATAAAGATTACTTCTGGAAACACCATATATTTT. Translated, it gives CASSIKITSGNTIYF.

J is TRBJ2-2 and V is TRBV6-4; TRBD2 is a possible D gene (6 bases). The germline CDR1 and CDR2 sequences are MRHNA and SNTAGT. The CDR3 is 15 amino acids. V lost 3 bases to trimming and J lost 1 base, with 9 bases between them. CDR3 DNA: TGTGCCAGCAGTGATCGGGGAGGGAACACCGGGGAGCTGTTTTTT. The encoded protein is CASSDRGGNTGELFF.

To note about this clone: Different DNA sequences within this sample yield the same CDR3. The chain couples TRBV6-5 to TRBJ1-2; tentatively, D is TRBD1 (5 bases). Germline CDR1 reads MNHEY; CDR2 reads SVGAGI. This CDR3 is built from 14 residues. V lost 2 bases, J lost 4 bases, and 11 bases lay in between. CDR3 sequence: CASSYRDSSYGYTF. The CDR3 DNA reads TGTGCCAGCAGTTACCGTGACAGCAGCTATGGCTACACCTTC.

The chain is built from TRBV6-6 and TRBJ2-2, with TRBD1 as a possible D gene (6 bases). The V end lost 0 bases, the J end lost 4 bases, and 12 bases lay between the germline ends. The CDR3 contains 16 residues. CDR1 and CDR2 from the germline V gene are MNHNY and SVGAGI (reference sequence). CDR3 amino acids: CASSYSNRESTGELFF. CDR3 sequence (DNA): TGTGCCAGCAGTTACTCGAACAGGGAAAGCACCGGGGAGCTGTTTTTT.

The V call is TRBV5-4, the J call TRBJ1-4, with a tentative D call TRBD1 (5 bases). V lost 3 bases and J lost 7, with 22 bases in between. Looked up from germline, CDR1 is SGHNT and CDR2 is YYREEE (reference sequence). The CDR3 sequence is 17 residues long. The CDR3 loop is CASSSKSPGRGGEKLFF. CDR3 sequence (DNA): TGTGCCAGCAGCTCGAAAAGCCCAGGGAGGGGTGGTGAAAAACTGTTTTTT.

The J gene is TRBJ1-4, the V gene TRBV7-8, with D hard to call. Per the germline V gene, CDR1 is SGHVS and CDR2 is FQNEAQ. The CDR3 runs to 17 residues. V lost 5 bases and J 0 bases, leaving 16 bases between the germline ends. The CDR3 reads CASSVIPGQPTNEKLFF. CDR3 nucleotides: TGTGCCAGCAGCGTAATTCCAGGTCAACCAACTAATGAAAAACTGTTTTTT.

CDR3 DNA: TGTGCCAGCAGAGAGACAGGAGCTGGAAACACCATATATTTT. This codes for CASRETGAGNTIYF. The chain employs TRBV27 and TRBJ1-3, with D maybe TRBD1 (6 bases). This CDR3 has 14 residues. The V end was cut by 6 bases, the J end by 2 bases, with 11 bases between. CDR1 MNHEY and CDR2 SMNVEV come from the germline V gene (reference sequence).

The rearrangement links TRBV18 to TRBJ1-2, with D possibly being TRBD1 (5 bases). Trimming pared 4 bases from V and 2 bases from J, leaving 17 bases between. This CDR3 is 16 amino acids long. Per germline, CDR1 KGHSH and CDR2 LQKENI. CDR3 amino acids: CASSLSAGQANYGYTF. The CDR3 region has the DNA TGTGCCAGCTCACTCTCCGCGGGGCAGGCGAACTATGGCTACACCTTC.

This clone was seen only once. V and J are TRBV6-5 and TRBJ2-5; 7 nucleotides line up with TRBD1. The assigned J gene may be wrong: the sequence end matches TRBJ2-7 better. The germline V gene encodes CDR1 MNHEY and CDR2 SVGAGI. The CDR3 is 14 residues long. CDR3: CASRERQGFDEQYF. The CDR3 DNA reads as TGTGCCAGCAGGGAAAGACAGGGCTTCGACGAGCAGTACTTC.

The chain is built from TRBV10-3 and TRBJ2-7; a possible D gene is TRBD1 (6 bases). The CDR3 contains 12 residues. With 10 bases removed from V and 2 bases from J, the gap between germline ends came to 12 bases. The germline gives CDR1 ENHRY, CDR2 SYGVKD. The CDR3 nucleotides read TGTGCCAGCTCAGGGGTAGCCTACGAGCAGTACTTC. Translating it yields CASSGVAYEQYF.

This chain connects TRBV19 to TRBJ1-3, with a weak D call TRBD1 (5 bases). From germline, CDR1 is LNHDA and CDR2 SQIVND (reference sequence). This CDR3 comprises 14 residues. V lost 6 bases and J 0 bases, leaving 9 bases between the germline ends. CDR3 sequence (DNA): TGTGCCAGTAGAGGCAGGGACTCTGGAAACACCATATATTTT. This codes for CASRGRDSGNTIYF. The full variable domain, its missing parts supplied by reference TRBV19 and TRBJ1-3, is DGGITQSPKYLFRKEGQNVTLSCEQNLNHDAMYWYRQDPGQGLRLIYYSQIVNDFQKGDIAEGYSVSREKKESFPLTVTSAQKNPTAFYLCASRGRDSGNTIYFGEGSWLTVV.

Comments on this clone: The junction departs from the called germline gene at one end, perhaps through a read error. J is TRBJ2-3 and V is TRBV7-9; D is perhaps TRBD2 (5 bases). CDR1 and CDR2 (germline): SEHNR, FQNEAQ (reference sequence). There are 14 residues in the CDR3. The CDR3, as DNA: TGTGCCAGCAGCTTTTCAGCTAGCACGGATACGCAGTATTTT. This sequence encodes CASSFSASTDTQYF.

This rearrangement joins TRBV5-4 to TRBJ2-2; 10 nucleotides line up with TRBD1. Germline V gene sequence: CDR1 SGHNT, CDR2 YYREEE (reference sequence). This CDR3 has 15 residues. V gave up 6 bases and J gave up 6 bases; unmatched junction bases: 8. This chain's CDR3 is CASNRDRGGSGELFF. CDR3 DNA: TGTGCCAGCAACCGGGACAGGGGTGGGTCCGGGGAGCTGTTTTTT.

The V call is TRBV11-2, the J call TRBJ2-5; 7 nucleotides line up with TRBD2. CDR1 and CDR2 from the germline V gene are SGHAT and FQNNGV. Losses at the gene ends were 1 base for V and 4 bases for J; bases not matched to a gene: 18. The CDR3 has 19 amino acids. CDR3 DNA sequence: TGTGCCAGCAGCTTAGTCCCTAGCGGAAGACTCCCTAGGGGAGAGACCCAGTACTTC. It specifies CASSLVPSGRLPRGETQYF.

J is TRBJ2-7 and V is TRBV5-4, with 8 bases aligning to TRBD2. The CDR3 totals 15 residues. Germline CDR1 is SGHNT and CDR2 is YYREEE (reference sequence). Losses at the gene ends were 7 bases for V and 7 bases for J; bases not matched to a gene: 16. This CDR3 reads CASAGVGAGVGEQYF. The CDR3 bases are TGTGCCAGCGCTGGAGTGGGAGCGGGAGTGGGAGAGCAGTACTTC.

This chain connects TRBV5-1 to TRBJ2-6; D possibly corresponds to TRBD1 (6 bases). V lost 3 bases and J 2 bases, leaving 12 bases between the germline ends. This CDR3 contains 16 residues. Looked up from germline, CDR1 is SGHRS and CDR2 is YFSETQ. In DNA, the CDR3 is TGCGCCAGCAGCTGGTTACAGGGAGCTGGGGCCAACGTCCTGACTTTC. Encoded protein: CASSWLQGAGANVLTF.